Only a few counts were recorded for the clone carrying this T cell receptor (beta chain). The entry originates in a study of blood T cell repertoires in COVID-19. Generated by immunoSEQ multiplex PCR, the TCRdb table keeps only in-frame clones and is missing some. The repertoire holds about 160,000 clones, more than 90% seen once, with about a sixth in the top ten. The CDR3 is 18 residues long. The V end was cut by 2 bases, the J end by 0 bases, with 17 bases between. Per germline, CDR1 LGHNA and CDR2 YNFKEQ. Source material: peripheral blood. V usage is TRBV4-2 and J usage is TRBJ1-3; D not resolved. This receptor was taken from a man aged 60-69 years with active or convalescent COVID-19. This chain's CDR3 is CASSQSMFRGASGNTIYF. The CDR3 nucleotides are TGTGCCAGCAGCCAAAGCATGTTCCGGGGTGCCTCTGGAAACACCATATATTTT.